This is a list of T cell receptor beta chains from one sample in a study of multiple sclerosis patients with progressive multifocal leukoencephalopathy. Sequencing was performed with immunoSEQ multiplex PCR; in TCRdb, only in-frame clones are kept and a portion is missing. Of about 31,000 clones listed, roughly 87% are singletons. The sequencing used PBMCs, collected from a patient treated with natalizumab. The receptor source for this set is a woman in her thirties or forties with progressive multifocal leukoencephalopathy. Each CDR3 is given with its conserved first and last residue. The order of the fields is V gene, CDR3 length, J gene, D gene, clone size, CDR3 DNA, CDR3 protein. The D gene is left open where the match is weak. Clone size is not always given. Where it is, it says once, few, many or a class for expanded clones.

v_call: TRBV29-1
cdr3_length: 12
j_call: TRBJ1-4
d_call: -
clone_size: -
cdr3_nt: TGCAGCGTTGGATTCCAGCGTGAAAAACTGTTTTTT
cdr3_aa: CSVGFQREKLFF

v_call: TRBV19
cdr3_length: 15
j_call: TRBJ1-1
d_call: -
clone_size: once
cdr3_nt: TGTGCCAGTAGTAGCCCGGGACAACAGAACACTGAAGCTTTCTTT
cdr3_aa: CASSSPGQQNTEAFF

v_call: TRBV18
cdr3_length: 13
j_call: TRBJ1-1
d_call: -
clone_size: -
cdr3_nt: TGTGCCAGCTCCGCCGGGGGGTACACTGAAGCTTTCTTT
cdr3_aa: CASSAGGYTEAFF

v_call: TRBV28
cdr3_length: 13
j_call: TRBJ2-7
d_call: -
clone_size: -
cdr3_nt: TGTGCCAGCAGTTTATTCCAGTCGTTGGAGCAGTACTTC
cdr3_aa: CASSLFQSLEQYF

v_call: TRBV7-2
cdr3_length: 15
j_call: TRBJ1-1
d_call: -
clone_size: -
cdr3_nt: TGTGCCAGCAGCTTACGGTACGACGTCGGCACTGAAGCTTTCTTT
cdr3_aa: CASSLRYDVGTEAFF

v_call: TRBV29-1
cdr3_length: 13
j_call: TRBJ1-1
d_call: -
clone_size: -
cdr3_nt: TGCAGCGGGGGGCGAGTAATGAACACTGAAGCTTTCTTT
cdr3_aa: CSGGRVMNTEAFF

v_call: TRBV6-5
cdr3_length: 16
j_call: TRBJ1-1
d_call: TRBD1
clone_size: -
cdr3_nt: TGTGCCAGCAGTTTCGCAGCCGGGACAGGGGGGACTGAAGCTTTCTTT
cdr3_aa: CASSFAAGTGGTEAFF

v_call: TRBV7-9
cdr3_length: 14
j_call: TRBJ1-1
d_call: TRBD1
clone_size: -
cdr3_nt: TGTGCCAGCAGCCACGAACAGGGGGGCACTGAAGCTTTCTTT
cdr3_aa: CASSHEQGGTEAFF

v_call: TRBV28
cdr3_length: 15
j_call: TRBJ2-1
d_call: TRBD2
clone_size: -
cdr3_nt: TGTGCCAGCAGTCCCCCTAGCGGGAGGGACAATGAGCAGTTCTTC
cdr3_aa: CASSPPSGRDNEQFF

v_call: TRBV5-4
cdr3_length: 12
j_call: TRBJ2-7
d_call: -
clone_size: few
cdr3_nt: TGTGCCAGCAGCCTCGGGTTAAGCGAGCAGTACTTC
cdr3_aa: CASSLGLSEQYF

v_call: TRBV6-5
cdr3_length: 13
j_call: TRBJ2-3
d_call: -
clone_size: -
cdr3_nt: TGTGCCAGCAGTTATCCGGGAGTCGATACGCAGTATTTT
cdr3_aa: CASSYPGVDTQYF

v_call: TRBV4-2
cdr3_length: 15
j_call: TRBJ2-6
d_call: -
clone_size: -
cdr3_nt: TGTGCCAGCAGCTTGGTGGGGTCTGGGGCCAACGTCCTGACTTTC
cdr3_aa: CASSLVGSGANVLTF

v_call: TRBV5-1
cdr3_length: 11
j_call: TRBJ2-1
d_call: -
clone_size: -
cdr3_nt: TGCGCCAGCAGCTTGGAGGATGAGCAGTTCTTC
cdr3_aa: CASSLEDEQFF

v_call: TRBV30
cdr3_length: 14
j_call: TRBJ2-1
d_call: TRBD2
clone_size: -
cdr3_nt: TGTGCCTGGAGTTCTAGCGGGACTTTACATGAGCAGTTCTTC
cdr3_aa: CAWSSSGTLHEQFF

v_call: TRBV19
cdr3_length: 14
j_call: TRBJ2-1
d_call: TRBD1
clone_size: -
cdr3_nt: TGCGCCAGTAGGTCCGGGACAGGGGAGGTTGAGCAGTTCTTC
cdr3_aa: CASRSGTGEVEQFF

v_call: TRBV27
cdr3_length: 16
j_call: TRBJ2-7
d_call: -
clone_size: -
cdr3_nt: TGTGCCAGCAGTTCGATCACAGGCCCGGGGATTTACGAGCAGTACTTC
cdr3_aa: CASSSITGPGIYEQYF

v_call: TRBV19
cdr3_length: 15
j_call: TRBJ2-1
d_call: TRBD2
clone_size: -
cdr3_nt: TGTGCCAGTAGGGACCGGGCGGGGGGAGACAATGAGCAGTTCTTC
cdr3_aa: CASRDRAGGDNEQFF

v_call: TRBV18
cdr3_length: 15
j_call: TRBJ2-2
d_call: TRBD1
clone_size: -
cdr3_nt: TGTGCCAGCTCAAATCGACAGGGCTACACCGGGGAGCTGTTTTTT
cdr3_aa: CASSNRQGYTGELFF

v_call: TRBV15
cdr3_length: 16
j_call: TRBJ2-4
d_call: -
clone_size: -
cdr3_nt: TGTGCCACCAGCAGAGTCAAGGGGATAGCCAAAAACATTCAGTACTTC
cdr3_aa: CATSRVKGIAKNIQYF

v_call: TRBV4-3
cdr3_length: 15
j_call: TRBJ1-2
d_call: -
clone_size: -
cdr3_nt: TGCGCCAGCAGCCAAGTAAGTGCGGATTTCTATGGCTACACCTTC
cdr3_aa: CASSQVSADFYGYTF

v_call: TRBV6-1
cdr3_length: 12
j_call: TRBJ2-1
d_call: -
clone_size: -
cdr3_nt: TGTGCCAGCAGGGACGTTCACAATGAGCAGTTCTTC
cdr3_aa: CASRDVHNEQFF